This T cell receptor (beta chain) was obtained from a study of TIL therapy for anti-PD-1-resistant metastatic lung cancer. The wider study: Tumors had a median PD-L1 proportion score of 5% to 6.5%. Study results and caveats: TIL clonotype persistence in blood showed no apparent association with response.

Stated time point: pre-treatment sample, taken before nivolumab and TIL therapy. Stage 4 NSCLC adults joined between October 2017 and January 2020. This was the immunoSEQ v3 assay. Libraries were prepared by immunoSEQ multiplex PCR; TCRdb keeps only in-frame clonotypes and omits some of them. The sample records roughly 58,000 clones, 80% to 90% being singletons. Only one count was recorded for this clone. The target antigen is unknown. This sequence originates from a person between 30 and 80 years old with non-small cell lung cancer. The sequencing here drew on blood, taken at baseline.

The CDR3 coding sequence is TGTGCCACCAGCAGCGCATTCAATCAGCCCCAGCATTTT. It codes for CATSSAFNQPQHF. The chain combines TRBV15 with TRBJ1-5, with no clear D. Per germline, CDR1 LNHNV and CDR2 YYDKDF (reference sequence). Trimming left V 3 bases short and J 3 bases short, with 6 bases between. The CDR3 contains 13 residues. Supplemented by reference TRBV15 and TRBJ1-5, the full variable domain reads DAMVIQNPRYQVTQFGKPVTLSCSQTLNHNVMYWYQQKSSQAPKLLFHYYDKDFNNEADTPDNFQSRRPNTSFCFLDIRSPGLGDTAMYLCATSSAFNQPQHFGDGTRLSIL.